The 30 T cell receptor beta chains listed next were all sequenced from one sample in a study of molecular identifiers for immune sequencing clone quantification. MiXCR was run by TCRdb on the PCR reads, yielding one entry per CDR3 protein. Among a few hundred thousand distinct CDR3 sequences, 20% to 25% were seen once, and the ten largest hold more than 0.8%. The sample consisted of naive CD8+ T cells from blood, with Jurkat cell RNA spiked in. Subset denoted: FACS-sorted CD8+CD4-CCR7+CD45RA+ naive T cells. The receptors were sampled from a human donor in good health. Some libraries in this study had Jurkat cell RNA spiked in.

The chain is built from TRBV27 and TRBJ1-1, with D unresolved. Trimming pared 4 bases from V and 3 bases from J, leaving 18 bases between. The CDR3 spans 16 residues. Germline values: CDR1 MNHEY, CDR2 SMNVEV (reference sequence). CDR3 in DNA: TGTGCCAGCAGTTATTATATGGGATTGTCAGACACTGAAGCTTTCTTT. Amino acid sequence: CASSYYMGLSDTEAFF.

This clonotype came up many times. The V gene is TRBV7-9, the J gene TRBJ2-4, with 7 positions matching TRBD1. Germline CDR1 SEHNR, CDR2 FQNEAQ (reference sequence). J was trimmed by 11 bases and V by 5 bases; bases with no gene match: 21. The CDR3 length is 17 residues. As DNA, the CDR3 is TGTGCCAGCAGCCCGCCGGGACAGTACGAAGCCAAAATTCTTCAGTACTTC. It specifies CASSPPGQYEAKILQYF.

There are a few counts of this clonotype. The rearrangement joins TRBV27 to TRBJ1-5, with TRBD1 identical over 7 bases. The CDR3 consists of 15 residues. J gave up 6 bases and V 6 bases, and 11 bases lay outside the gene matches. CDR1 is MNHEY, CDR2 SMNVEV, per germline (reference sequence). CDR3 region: CASRDTGDGGQPQHF. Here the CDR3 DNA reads TGTGCCAGCAGGGACACAGGGGATGGAGGTCAGCCCCAGCATTTT.

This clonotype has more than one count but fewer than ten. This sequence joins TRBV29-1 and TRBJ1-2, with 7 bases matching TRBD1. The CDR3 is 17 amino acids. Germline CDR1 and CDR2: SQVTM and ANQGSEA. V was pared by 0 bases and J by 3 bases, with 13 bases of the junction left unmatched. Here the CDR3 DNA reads TGCAGCGTTGAAGATCTCAGTATCGGCAGGGGGGACTATGGCTACACCTTC. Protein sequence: CSVEDLSIGRGDYGYTF.

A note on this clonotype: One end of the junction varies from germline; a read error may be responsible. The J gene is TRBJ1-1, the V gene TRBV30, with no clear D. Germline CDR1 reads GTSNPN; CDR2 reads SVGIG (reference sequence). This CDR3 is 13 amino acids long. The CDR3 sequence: CAWSVFGNTGAFF. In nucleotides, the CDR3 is TGTGCCTGGAGTGTTTTCGGAAACACTGGAGCTTTCTTT.

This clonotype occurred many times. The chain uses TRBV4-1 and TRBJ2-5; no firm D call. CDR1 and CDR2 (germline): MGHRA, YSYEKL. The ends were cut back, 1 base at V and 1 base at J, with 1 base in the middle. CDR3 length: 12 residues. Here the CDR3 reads CASSQAQETQYF. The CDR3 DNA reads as TGCGCCAGCAGCCAAGCCCAAGAGACCCAGTACTTC.

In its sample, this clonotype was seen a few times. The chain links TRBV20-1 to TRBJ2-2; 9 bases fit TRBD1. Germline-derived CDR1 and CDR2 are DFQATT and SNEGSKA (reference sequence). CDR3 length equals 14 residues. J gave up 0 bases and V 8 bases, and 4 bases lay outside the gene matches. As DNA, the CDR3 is TGCAGTCACAGGGGGCCCTCGAACACCGGGGAGCTGTTTTTT. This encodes CSHRGPSNTGELFF.

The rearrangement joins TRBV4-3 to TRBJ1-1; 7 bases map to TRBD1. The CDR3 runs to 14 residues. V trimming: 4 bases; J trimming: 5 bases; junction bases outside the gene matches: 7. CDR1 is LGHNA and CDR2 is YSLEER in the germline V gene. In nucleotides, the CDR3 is TGCGCCAGCAGCCGAGTTACAGGGGAGACTGAAGCTTTCTTT. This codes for CASSRVTGETEAFF.

The CDR3 reads CSARDDGGADYEQYF. The CDR3, as DNA: TGCAGTGCTAGAGATGACGGGGGGGCCGACTACGAGCAGTACTTC. V gene TRBV20-1 combines with J gene TRBJ2-7; the match to TRBD2 covers 8 bases. The CDR3 length is 15 residues. Trimming cost V 0 bases and J 3 bases; bases outside gene matches: 7. Germline CDR1 DFQATT, CDR2 SNEGSKA (reference sequence).

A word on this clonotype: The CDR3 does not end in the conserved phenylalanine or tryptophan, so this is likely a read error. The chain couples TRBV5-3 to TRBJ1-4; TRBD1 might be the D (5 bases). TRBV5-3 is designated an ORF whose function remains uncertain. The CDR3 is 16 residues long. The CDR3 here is CASSLLGGATNEKLFS. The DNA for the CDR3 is TGTGCCAGCAGCTTATTGGGGGGAGCAACTAATGAAAAACTGTTTTCT.

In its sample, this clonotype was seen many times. CDR3 nucleotides: TGTGCCAGCAATCGGGCCCTAGGGTTCGACTACGAGCAGTACTTC. Translated, it gives CASNRALGFDYEQYF. The V call is TRBV6-6, the J call TRBJ2-7; D is undetermined. This CDR3 spans 15 amino acids. CDR1 is MNHNY, CDR2 SVGAGI, per germline (reference sequence). V lost 7 bases and J lost 3, with 19 bases in between.

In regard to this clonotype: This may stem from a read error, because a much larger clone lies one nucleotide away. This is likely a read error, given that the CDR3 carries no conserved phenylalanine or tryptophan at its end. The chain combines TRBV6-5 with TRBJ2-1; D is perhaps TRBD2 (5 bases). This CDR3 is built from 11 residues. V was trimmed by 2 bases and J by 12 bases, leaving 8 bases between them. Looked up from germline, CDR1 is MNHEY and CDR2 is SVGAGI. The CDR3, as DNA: TGTGCCAGCAGTTACGGTCGGGGGCAGTTCCTC. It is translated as CASSYGRGQFL.

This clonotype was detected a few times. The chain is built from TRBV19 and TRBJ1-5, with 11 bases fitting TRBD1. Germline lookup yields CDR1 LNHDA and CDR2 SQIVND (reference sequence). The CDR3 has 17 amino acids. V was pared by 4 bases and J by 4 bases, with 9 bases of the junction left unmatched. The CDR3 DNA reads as TGTGCCAGTAGTAGCGGACAGGGGGCGGTTGGGAATCAGCCCCAGCATTTT. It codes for CASSSGQGAVGNQPQHF.

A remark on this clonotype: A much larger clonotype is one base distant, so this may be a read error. CDR3 in DNA: TGTGCCAGCAGTTTATCCGCGGGCCGGTACCAAGAGACCCAGTACTTC. It specifies CASSLSAGRYQETQYF. The chain carries TRBV28 and TRBJ2-5; perhaps TRBD2 as D (5 bases). CDR3 size: 16 residues. The germline V and J ends were trimmed by 1 base and 0 bases, with 12 bases remaining between them. Germline lookup yields CDR1 MDHEN and CDR2 SYDVKM.

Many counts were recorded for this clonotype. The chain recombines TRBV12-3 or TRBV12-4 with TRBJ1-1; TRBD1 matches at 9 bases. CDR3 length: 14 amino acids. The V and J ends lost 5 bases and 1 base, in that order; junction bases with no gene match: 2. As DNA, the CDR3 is TGTGCCAGCAGTATGGGACAGGGGAACACTGAAGCTTTCTTT. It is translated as CASSMGQGNTEAFF.

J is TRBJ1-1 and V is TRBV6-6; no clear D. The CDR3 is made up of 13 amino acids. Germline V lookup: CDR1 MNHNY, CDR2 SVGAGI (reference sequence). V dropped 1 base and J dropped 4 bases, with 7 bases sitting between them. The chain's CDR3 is CASSYLGSTEAFF. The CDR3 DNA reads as TGTGCCAGCAGTTACTTGGGGAGCACTGAAGCTTTCTTT.

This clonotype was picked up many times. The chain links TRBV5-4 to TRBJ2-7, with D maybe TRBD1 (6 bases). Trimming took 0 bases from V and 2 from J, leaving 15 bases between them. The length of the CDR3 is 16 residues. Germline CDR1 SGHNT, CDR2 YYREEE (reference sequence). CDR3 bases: TGTGCCAGCAGCTTGGACGAAGGGGGTGCGACCTACGAGCAGTACTTC. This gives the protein CASSLDEGGATYEQYF.

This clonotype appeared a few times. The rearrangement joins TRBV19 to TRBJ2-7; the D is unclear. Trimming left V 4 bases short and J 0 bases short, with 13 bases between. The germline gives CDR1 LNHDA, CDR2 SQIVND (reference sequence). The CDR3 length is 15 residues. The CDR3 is CASSTFFGNSYEQYF. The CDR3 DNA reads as TGTGCCAGTAGTACGTTTTTCGGCAACTCCTACGAGCAGTACTTC.

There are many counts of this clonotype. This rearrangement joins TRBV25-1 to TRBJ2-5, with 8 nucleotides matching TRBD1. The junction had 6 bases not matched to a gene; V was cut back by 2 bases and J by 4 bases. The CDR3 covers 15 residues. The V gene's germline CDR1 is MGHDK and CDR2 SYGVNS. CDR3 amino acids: CASSERAGGAETQYF. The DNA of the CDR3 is TGTGCCAGCAGTGAACGCGCAGGGGGCGCAGAGACCCAGTACTTC.

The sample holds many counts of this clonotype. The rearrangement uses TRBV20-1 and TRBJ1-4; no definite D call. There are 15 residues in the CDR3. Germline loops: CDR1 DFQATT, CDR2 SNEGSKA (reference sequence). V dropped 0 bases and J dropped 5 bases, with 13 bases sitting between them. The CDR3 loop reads CSARDMRQPNEKLFF. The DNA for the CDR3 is TGCAGTGCTAGAGATATGAGGCAGCCAAATGAAAAACTGTTTTTT.

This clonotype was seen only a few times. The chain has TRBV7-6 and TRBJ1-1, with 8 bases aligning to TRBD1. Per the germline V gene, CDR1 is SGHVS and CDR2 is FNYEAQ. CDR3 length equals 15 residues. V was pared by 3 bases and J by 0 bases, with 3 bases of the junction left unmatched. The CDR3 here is CASSFGQGMNTEAFF. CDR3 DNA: TGTGCCAGCAGCTTCGGACAGGGCATGAACACTGAAGCTTTCTTT.

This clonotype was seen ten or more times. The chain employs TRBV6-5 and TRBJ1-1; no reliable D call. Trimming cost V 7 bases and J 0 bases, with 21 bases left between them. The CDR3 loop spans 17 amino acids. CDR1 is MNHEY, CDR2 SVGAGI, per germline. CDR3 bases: TGTGCCAGCACCACACCTGGACCCAATCTGATGAACACTGAAGCTTTCTTT. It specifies CASTTPGPNLMNTEAFF.

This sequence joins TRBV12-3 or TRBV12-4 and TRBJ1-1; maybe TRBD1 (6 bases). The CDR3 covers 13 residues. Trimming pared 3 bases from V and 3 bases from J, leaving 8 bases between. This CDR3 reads CASSFGGHTEAFF. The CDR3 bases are TGTGCCAGCAGTTTCGGGGGGCACACTGAAGCTTTCTTT.

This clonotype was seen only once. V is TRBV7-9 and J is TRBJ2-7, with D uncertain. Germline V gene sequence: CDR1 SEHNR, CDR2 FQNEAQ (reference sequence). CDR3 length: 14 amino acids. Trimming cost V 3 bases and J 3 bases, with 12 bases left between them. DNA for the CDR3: TGTGCCAGCAGCTTTGTGCTAGACAACTACGAGCAGTACTTC. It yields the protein CASSFVLDNYEQYF.

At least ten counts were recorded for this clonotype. CDR3 in DNA: TGTGCCAGCAGCGAAACATCGGATACGCAGTATTTT. It specifies CASSETSDTQYF. This chain joins TRBV6-5 and TRBJ2-3; D gene unclear. The germline gives CDR1 MNHEY, CDR2 SVGAGI. The V end was cut by 6 bases, the J end by 6 bases, with 10 bases between. CDR3 length equals 12 residues.

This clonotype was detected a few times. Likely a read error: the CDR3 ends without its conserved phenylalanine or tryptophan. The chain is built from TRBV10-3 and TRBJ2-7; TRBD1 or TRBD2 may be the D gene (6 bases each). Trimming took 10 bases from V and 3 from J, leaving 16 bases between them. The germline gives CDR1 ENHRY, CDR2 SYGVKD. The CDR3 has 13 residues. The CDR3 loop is CATGADSYYEQYL. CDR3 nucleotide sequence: TGTGCCACGGGAGCGGACAGTTACTACGAGCAGTACCTC.

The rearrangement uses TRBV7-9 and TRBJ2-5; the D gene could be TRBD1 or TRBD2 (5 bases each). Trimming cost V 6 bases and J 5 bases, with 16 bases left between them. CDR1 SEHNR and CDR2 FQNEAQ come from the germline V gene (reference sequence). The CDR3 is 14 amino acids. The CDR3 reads CASRTGTPSETQYF. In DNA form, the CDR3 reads TGTGCCAGCAGAACCGGGACCCCGTCGGAGACCCAGTACTTC. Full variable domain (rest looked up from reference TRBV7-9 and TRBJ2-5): DTGVSQNPRHKITKRGQNVTFRCDPISEHNRLYWYRQTLGQGPEFLTYFQNEAQLEKSRLLSDRFSAERPKGSFSTLEIQRTEQGDSAMYLCASRTGTPSETQYFGPGTRLLVL.

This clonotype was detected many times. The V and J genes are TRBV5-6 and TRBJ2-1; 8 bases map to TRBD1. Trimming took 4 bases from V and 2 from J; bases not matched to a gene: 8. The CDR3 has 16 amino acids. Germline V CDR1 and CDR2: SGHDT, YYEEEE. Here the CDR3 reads CASSNDRGLPYNEQFF. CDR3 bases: TGTGCCAGCAGCAACGACAGGGGACTTCCCTACAATGAGCAGTTCTTC.

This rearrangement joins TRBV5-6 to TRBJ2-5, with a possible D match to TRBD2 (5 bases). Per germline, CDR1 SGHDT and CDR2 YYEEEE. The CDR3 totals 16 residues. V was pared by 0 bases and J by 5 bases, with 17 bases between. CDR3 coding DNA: TGTGCCAGCAGCTTGGGGACTCACCCAGGTCGGGAGACCCAGTACTTC. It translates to CASSLGTHPGRETQYF.

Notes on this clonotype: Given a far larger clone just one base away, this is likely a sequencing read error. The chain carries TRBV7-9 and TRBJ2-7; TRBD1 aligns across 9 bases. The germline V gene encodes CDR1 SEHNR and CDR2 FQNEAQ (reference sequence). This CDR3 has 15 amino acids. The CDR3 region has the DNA TGTGCCAGCAGCCCTCCGGGACAGGGAGCCTACGAGCAGCACTTC. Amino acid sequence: CASSPPGQGAYEQHF.